These 18 T cell receptor beta chains were all obtained from the same sample, sequenced in a study of T cell repertoires in cytomegalovirus infection. TCRdb analysed the reads with MiXCR anew, one entry per CDR3 protein. The repertoire holds approximately 750,000 distinct CDR3 sequences, with approximately 40% as singletons. Sequenced sample: PBMCs. The receptors were sampled from a human donor in good health (CMV status not recorded). Some clones in this sample may be carry-over from other donors' samples.

This clonotype was counted a few times. The genes are TRBV6-2 or TRBV6-3 and TRBJ2-1; TRBD2 matches at 12 bases. Trimming cost V 6 bases and J 3 bases; bases outside gene matches: 12. The V gene's germline CDR1 is MNHEY and CDR2 SVGEGT. The CDR3 is made up of 18 amino acids. The CDR3 here is CASSLGLAGPTRYNEQFF. The CDR3 DNA follows: TGTGCCAGCAGCCTAGGACTAGCGGGGCCCACCCGCTACAATGAGCAGTTCTTC.

The rearrangement joins TRBV4-1 to TRBJ1-4; no definite D call. Germline-derived CDR1 and CDR2 are MGHRA and YSYEKL. Deletions cut 1 base from V and 4 bases from J, with 7 bases between. The CDR3 is made up of 14 amino acids. Here the CDR3 reads CASSQGIGNEKLFF. CDR3 nucleotide sequence: TGCGCCAGCAGCCAAGGAATTGGTAATGAAAAACTGTTTTTT.

The gene calls are TRBV5-1 and TRBJ2-1; 9 positions agree with TRBD2. The V gene's germline CDR1 is SGHRS and CDR2 YFSETQ. V lost 0 bases and J lost 9; bases outside the gene matches: 7. This CDR3 is 15 amino acids long. This CDR3 reads CASSLDKRGASEQFF. Here the CDR3 DNA reads TGCGCCAGCAGCTTGGACAAGCGGGGGGCTTCTGAGCAGTTCTTC.

This clonotype was picked up a small number of times. The chain joins TRBV7-9 to TRBJ2-3; 10 nucleotides line up with TRBD1. Trimming at V came to 4 bases and at J to 5 bases, leaving 6 bases not matched to a gene. The germline V gene encodes CDR1 SEHNR and CDR2 FQNEAQ (reference sequence). This CDR3 is 15 amino acids long. This CDR3 is CASSSGTGEGDTQYF. In DNA form, the CDR3 reads TGTGCCAGCAGCTCCGGGACAGGGGAAGGAGATACGCAGTATTTT.

This clonotype has more than one count but fewer than ten. This chain joins TRBV28 and TRBJ2-7; TRBD2 aligns across 10 bases. CDR3 length equals 14 residues. Germline V CDR1 and CDR2: MDHEN, SYDVKM. After removal of 5 bases from V and 6 bases from J, the junction contained 7 bases not matched to a gene. The CDR3 spells CASSLKRGGLEQYF. For the CDR3, the DNA is TGTGCCAGCAGTCTCAAGCGGGGGGGTCTCGAGCAGTACTTC.

This clonotype turned up a few times. J is TRBJ2-3 and V is TRBV28, with D unresolved. CDR3 size: 16 residues. With 4 bases removed from V and 1 base from J, the gap between germline ends came to 15 bases. Germline V gene sequence: CDR1 MDHEN, CDR2 SYDVKM. The CDR3 here is CASSSPAGRGTDTQYF. DNA of the CDR3: TGTGCCAGCAGTTCCCCGGCAGGAAGGGGCACAGATACGCAGTATTTT.

V is TRBV5-8 and J is TRBJ1-4, with D unclear. CDR1 and CDR2 from the germline V gene are SGHTS and YDEGEE. CDR3 size: 19 residues. V was trimmed by 2 bases and J by 6 bases, leaving 26 bases between them. The CDR3 sequence is CASSLIRPFWGGTDEKLFF. DNA of the CDR3: TGTGCCAGCAGCTTAATACGACCTTTTTGGGGAGGAACGGATGAAAAACTGTTTTTT.

This clonotype was picked up a small number of times. The chain uses TRBV12-3 or TRBV12-4 and TRBJ1-6; maybe TRBD1 (6 bases). Deletions cut 7 bases from V and 5 bases from J, with 18 bases between. There are 16 residues in the CDR3. The CDR3 DNA sequence: TGTGCCAGCACCCAAACAGGGTTGGGAGATAATTCACCCCTCCACTTT. Translation gives CASTQTGLGDNSPLHF.

Points on this clonotype: Given a far larger clone just one base away, this is likely a sequencing read error. Here the CDR3 omits its conserved ending phenylalanine or tryptophan, so a read error is the likely source. CDR3 loop: CASSFGDTQYC. CDR3 DNA: TGTGCCAGCAGCTTTGGAGATACGCAGTATTGT. The chain couples TRBV7-2 to TRBJ2-3; unclear D gene. The CDR3 covers 11 residues. Looked up from germline, CDR1 is SGHTA and CDR2 is FQGNSA. Trimming left V 3 bases short and J 5 bases short, with 3 bases between.

This clonotype was detected only a few times. DNA for the CDR3: TGTGCCAGCAGCCCCAGACAGGGCTATCTAAACTATGGCTACACCTTC. This encodes CASSPRQGYLNYGYTF. This chain uses TRBV28 with TRBJ1-2; 7 bases fit TRBD1. CDR1 and CDR2 from the germline V gene are MDHEN and SYDVKM. Trimming took 6 bases from V and 2 from J; bases not matched to a gene: 12. This CDR3 is 16 amino acids long.

The chain couples TRBV14 to TRBJ1-1; TRBD1 is a possible D gene (6 bases). The CDR3 totals 17 residues. Germline V CDR1 and CDR2: SGHDN, FVKESK. V was cut by 2 bases and J by 4 bases, with 20 bases left in between. The chain's CDR3 is CASSQKTTRDIGTEAFF. Here the CDR3 DNA reads TGTGCCAGCAGCCAAAAGACCACTAGGGACATTGGCACTGAAGCTTTCTTT.

This clonotype was observed a few times. The chain has TRBV12-3 or TRBV12-4 and TRBJ2-5, with 7 bases lining up with TRBD2. CDR3 length: 15 amino acids. The V and J ends lost 3 bases and 2 bases, in that order; junction bases with no gene match: 6. CDR3: CASSFWAGGQETQYF. CDR3 nucleotides: TGTGCCAGCAGTTTTTGGGCCGGGGGGCAAGAGACCCAGTACTTC.

This chain joins TRBV27 and TRBJ2-1; D is unresolved. The CDR3 loop spans 14 amino acids. Germline-derived CDR1 and CDR2 are MNHEY and SMNVEV (reference sequence). V lost 2 bases, J lost 8 bases, and 13 bases lay in between. CDR3 loop: CASSLNPGWDEQFF. The CDR3 region has the DNA TGTGCCAGCAGTTTAAATCCGGGTTGGGATGAGCAGTTCTTC.

This clonotype was counted between two and nine times. This chain connects TRBV5-1 to TRBJ1-1; TRBD1 might be the D (6 bases). In germline, CDR1 is SGHRS, CDR2 YFSETQ. V lost 0 bases and J lost 0, with 15 bases in between. The CDR3 has 17 amino acids. This CDR3 is CASSLGYTQGMNTEAFF. CDR3 sequence (DNA): TGCGCCAGCAGCTTGGGATACACACAGGGAATGAACACTGAAGCTTTCTTT.

V is TRBV7-2 and J is TRBJ2-2, with no clear D. Germline V gene sequence: CDR1 SGHTA, CDR2 FQGNSA. The CDR3 loop spans 14 amino acids. V lost 1 base and J lost 6, with 9 bases in between. CDR3 nucleotides: TGTGCCAGCAGCTTAGATTCGCGGTCCGGGGAGCTGTTTTTT. Residues: CASSLDSRSGELFF.

Comment on this clonotype: At one of its ends the junction is not consistent with the germline gene, which may arise from a read error. The chain is built from TRBV28 and TRBJ1-2, with D uncertain. The germline gives CDR1 MDHEN, CDR2 SYDVKM. The length of the CDR3 is 15 residues. CDR3 bases: TGTGCCAGCAGTTTACGAGGCACCATTAACTATGTCTACACCTTC. Translated, it gives CASSLRGTINYVYTF.

The chain combines TRBV13 with TRBJ1-1; unclear D gene. V was pared by 2 bases and J by 4 bases, with 5 bases between. Looked up from germline, CDR1 is PRHDT and CDR2 is FYEKMQ (reference sequence). CDR3 length equals 12 residues. The CDR3 coding sequence is TGTGCCAGCAGCTTAATGATCACTGAAGCTTTCTTT. It yields the protein CASSLMITEAFF.

This clonotype showed up many times. The chain is built from TRBV7-9 and TRBJ1-5; D is perhaps TRBD1 (6 bases). The CDR3 spans 19 residues. Trimming removed 1 base from V and 6 bases from J, with 25 bases in between. Germline-derived CDR1 and CDR2 are SEHNR and FQNEAQ (reference sequence). In DNA, the CDR3 is TGTGCCAGCAGCTTAGGATCGACAGGCAAAAACTACCCCACTCAGCCCCAGCATTTT. Encoded protein: CASSLGSTGKNYPTQPQHF.